The 27 T cell receptor beta chains presented below share a single source sample, sequenced in a study of cytomegalovirus exposure and HLA in healthy donors. Using immunoSEQ multiplex PCR, the repertoire was profiled, and TCRdb retains in-frame clones only, with some absent. The table has about 120,000 clones, 75% to 90% seen once. The sequenced sample consisted of PBMCs. The receptors shown here come from a woman between 18 and 30 years old in good health and CMV-seronegative.

The J gene is TRBJ2-1, the V gene TRBV5-1; 14 bases match TRBD2. The CDR3 is 17 residues long. Trimming removed 3 bases from V and 2 bases from J; junction bases left unmatched: 4. CDR1 is SGHRS, CDR2 YFSETQ, per germline. CDR3 bases: TGCGCCAGCAGCTATCGACTAGCGGGGGGGCCCTACAATGAGCAGTTCTTC. Translation: CASSYRLAGGPYNEQFF.

This clone was seen just once. The chain couples TRBV9 to TRBJ1-3; D ambiguous. The CDR3 covers 15 residues. Looked up from germline, CDR1 is SGDLS and CDR2 is YYNGEE. The V gene lost 0 bases and the J gene lost 0 bases, with 7 bases spanning the gap. In nucleotides, the CDR3 is TGTGCCAGCAGCGTAGGCCGGAGCTCTGGAAACACCATATATTTT. Translation: CASSVGRSSGNTIYF.

J is TRBJ1-3 and V is TRBV27; possible D gene TRBD1, 5 bases. This CDR3 has 15 residues. Germline V gene lookup returns CDR1 MNHEY and CDR2 SMNVEV (reference sequence). V lost 4 bases and J 2 bases, leaving 12 bases between the germline ends. DNA for the CDR3: TGTGCCAGCAGTTGGGGGGGACCCCCTGGAAACACCATATATTTT. Its protein product is CASSWGGPPGNTIYF.

The gene calls are TRBV2 and TRBJ1-6; tentatively, D is TRBD1 (5 bases). This CDR3 comprises 15 residues. Germline V gives CDR1 SNHLY, CDR2 FYNNEI. V shed 5 bases and J shed 5 bases, with 13 bases lying between them. Written as DNA, the CDR3 is TGTGCCAGCAGTTTCAACGGACAAGATAATTCACCCCTCCACTTT. Its translation is CASSFNGQDNSPLHF. Full variable domain (remainder filled in from reference TRBV2 and TRBJ1-6): EPEVTQTPSHQVTQMGQEVILRCVPISNHLYFYWYRQILGQKVEFLVSFYNNEISEKSEIFDDQFSVERPDGSNFTLKIRSTKLEDSAMYFCASSFNGQDNSPLHFGNGTRLTVT.

The chain carries TRBV5-4 and TRBJ2-7; 10 bases align to TRBD2. This CDR3 is built from 15 residues. V shed 4 bases, J shed 5 bases, and the junction held 9 bases outside the gene matches. CDR1 is SGHNT, CDR2 YYREEE, per germline (reference sequence). The CDR3 loop is CASSPAGGDVHEQYF. CDR3 in DNA: TGTGCCAGCAGCCCAGCGGGGGGGGACGTCCACGAGCAGTACTTC.

This chain links TRBV14 with TRBJ1-6, with D possibly TRBD1 on 6 matching bases. V was shortened by 2 bases and J by 9 bases, with 17 bases between the two germline ends. This CDR3 is built from 16 residues. Per the germline V gene, CDR1 is SGHDN and CDR2 is FVKESK. This CDR3 reads CASSQKRTGSGSPLHF. CDR3 bases: TGTGCCAGCAGCCAAAAAAGAACAGGGTCCGGTTCACCCCTCCACTTT.

This sequence joins TRBV5-1 and TRBJ2-1, with TRBD2 identical over 7 bases. The CDR3 is made up of 16 amino acids. Germline CDR1 reads SGHRS; CDR2 reads YFSETQ. Trimming at V came to 2 bases and at J to 7 bases, leaving 12 bases not matched to a gene. The CDR3 nucleotides read TGCGCCAGCAGCTTCAGTGCCCGGGGGGTAGTAAATGAGCAGTTCTTC. Translated: CASSFSARGVVNEQFF.

This clone has only one observation. The chain uses TRBV5-1 and TRBJ2-1; D is possibly TRBD2 (6 bases). V was cut by 6 bases and J by 5 bases, with 15 bases left in between. Per germline, CDR1 SGHRS and CDR2 YFSETQ. The CDR3 is 14 residues long. This chain's CDR3 is CASTPPGDDNEQFF. Here the CDR3 DNA reads TGCGCCAGCACCCCCCCGGGAGACGACAATGAGCAGTTCTTC.

This clone appeared a few times. The chain has TRBV6-5 and TRBJ2-7, with 8 bases matching TRBD2. The CDR3 totals 16 residues. Germline CDR1 reads MNHEY; CDR2 reads SVGAGI. V lost 0 bases to trimming and J lost 3 bases; unmatched junction nucleotides: 7. The CDR3 DNA follows: TGTGCCAGCAGTTACTCAAGACTAGCGAGGGACTACGAGCAGTACTTC. It yields the protein CASSYSRLARDYEQYF.

V is TRBV5-6 and J is TRBJ2-7, with D unclear. This CDR3 contains 11 residues. Germline CDR1 reads SGHDT; CDR2 reads YYEEEE. Trimming removed 3 bases at V and 3 bases at J, with 4 bases between. The CDR3 here is CASSSYYEQYF. Here the CDR3 DNA reads TGTGCCAGCAGCTCTTACTACGAGCAGTACTTC.

The V and J genes are TRBV7-8 and TRBJ2-3, with 16 nucleotides matching TRBD2. This CDR3 region has 18 residues. Germline assignment: CDR1 SGHVS and CDR2 FQNEAQ. The junction had 5 bases not matched to a gene; V was cut back by 5 bases and J by 0 bases. CDR3 residues: CASSPGLAGGLSTDTQYF. The CDR3 region has the DNA TGTGCCAGCAGCCCGGGACTAGCGGGGGGGCTTAGCACAGATACGCAGTATTTT.

The chain has TRBV4-1 and TRBJ1-2; TRBD1 might be the D (6 bases). Germline V gives CDR1 MGHRA, CDR2 YSYEKL. The CDR3 runs 12 residues. Trimming stripped 6 bases from V and 5 bases from J, with 10 bases between. The CDR3 here is CASRGQKYGYTF. The DNA of the CDR3 is TGCGCCAGCAGAGGACAGAAATATGGCTACACCTTC.

The J gene is TRBJ1-1, the V gene TRBV6-5, with D uncertain. Germline lookup yields CDR1 MNHEY and CDR2 SVGAGI. This CDR3 has 15 residues. V lost 0 bases to trimming and J lost 6 bases, with 14 bases between them. The CDR3 nucleotides read TGTGCCAGCAGTTACTCGAATTCAGTGAATTCTGAAGCTTTCTTT. It is translated as CASSYSNSVNSEAFF.

The chain combines TRBV11-3 with TRBJ2-5; 8 bases map to TRBD1. This CDR3 is 16 amino acids long. The trim removed 1 base at V and 4 bases at J, leaving 8 bases unmatched. Looked up from germline, CDR1 is SGHNT and CDR2 is YENEEA. The CDR3 protein is CASSLGIQGVGETQYF. The DNA of the CDR3 is TGTGCCAGCAGCTTAGGTATACAGGGGGTAGGAGAGACCCAGTACTTC.

V and J are TRBV5-1 and TRBJ2-2; the D gene is possibly TRBD1 (5 bases). The V gene lost 2 bases and the J gene lost 4 bases, with 12 bases spanning the gap. There are 15 residues in the CDR3. Per germline, CDR1 SGHRS and CDR2 YFSETQ. CDR3 protein: CASSLSRASTGELFF. DNA of the CDR3: TGCGCCAGCAGCTTAAGCAGGGCGAGCACCGGGGAGCTGTTTTTT. Drawing the rest from reference TRBV5-1 and TRBJ2-2, the complete variable domain is KAGVTQTPRYLIKTRGQQVTLSCSPISGHRSVSWYQQTPGQGLQFLFEYFSETQRNKGNFPGRFSGRQFSNSRSEMNVSTLELGDSALYLCASSLSRASTGELFFGEGSRLTVL.

The rearrangement links TRBV5-1 to TRBJ2-5, with a weak D call TRBD1 (5 bases). Looked up from germline, CDR1 is SGHRS and CDR2 is YFSETQ. Trimming cost V 0 bases and J 5 bases, with 32 bases left between them. CDR3 length equals 21 residues. CDR3 sequence reads: CASSLVTIGPKPRDEVETQYF. The CDR3 nucleotides are TGCGCCAGCAGCTTGGTTACAATCGGGCCGAAACCCAGGGATGAAGTGGAGACCCAGTACTTC. Full variable domain (outside the CDR3, taken from reference TRBV5-1 and TRBJ2-5): KAGVTQTPRYLIKTRGQQVTLSCSPISGHRSVSWYQQTPGQGLQFLFEYFSETQRNKGNFPGRFSGRQFSNSRSEMNVSTLELGDSALYLCASSLVTIGPKPRDEVETQYFGPGTRLLVL.

V and J are TRBV10-3 and TRBJ1-3, with TRBD1 as a possible D gene (5 bases). Trimming shortened V by 6 bases and J by 3 bases, and 12 bases separated the two germline ends. Germline V lookup: CDR1 ENHRY, CDR2 SYGVKD. The CDR3 totals 14 residues. This chain's CDR3 is CAIRETDFGNTIYF. Here the CDR3 DNA reads TGTGCCATCAGGGAGACAGATTTTGGAAACACCATATATTTT.

The gene calls are TRBV13 and TRBJ1-6; 8 nucleotides agree with TRBD1. This CDR3 has 15 residues. The junction had 2 bases not matched to a gene; V was cut back by 5 bases and J by 2 bases. Looked up from germline, CDR1 is PRHDT and CDR2 is FYEKMQ (reference sequence). CDR3 DNA sequence: TGTGCCAGCAGCGGGACAGGAGCCTATAATTCACCCCTCCACTTT. As protein: CASSGTGAYNSPLHF.

This chain connects TRBV9 to TRBJ2-1, with 9 bases lining up with TRBD2. Germline trimming cut 0 bases from V and 3 bases from J; bases unmatched to any gene: 1. This CDR3 has 15 amino acids. Per the germline V gene, CDR1 is SGDLS and CDR2 is YYNGEE. CDR3 DNA sequence: TGTGCCAGCAGCGTAGAACTAGCGGGCTACAATGAGCAGTTCTTC. Translation: CASSVELAGYNEQFF.

The chain recombines TRBV5-4 with TRBJ2-5; D is unresolved. Germline assignment: CDR1 SGHNT and CDR2 YYREEE (reference sequence). The ends were cut back, 2 bases at V and 3 bases at J, with 17 bases in the middle. This CDR3 has 16 residues. CDR3 residues: CASSFGSRPGKETQYF. The CDR3 bases are TGTGCCAGCAGCTTCGGTTCCCGGCCAGGAAAAGAGACCCAGTACTTC.

CDR3 in amino acids: CASSLKAGGYLAKNIQYF. The CDR3, as DNA: TGTGCCAGCAGCCTGAAAGCGGGGGGATACCTAGCCAAAAACATTCAGTACTTC. This rearrangement joins TRBV11-2 to TRBJ2-4; 9 bases are shared with TRBD2. CDR1 and CDR2 (germline): SGHAT, FQNNGV. The CDR3 loop spans 18 amino acids. The V gene end was trimmed by 5 bases and the J gene end by 0 bases; junction bases not matched to a gene: 11.

The chain has TRBV2 and TRBJ2-5; TRBD1 matches at 7 bases. The CDR3 sequence is 13 residues long. Germline CDR1 SNHLY, CDR2 FYNNEI. J gave up 2 bases and V 10 bases, and 7 bases lay outside the gene matches. CDR3 in DNA: TGTGCCAAACAAAGGGACAGACAAGAGACCCAGTACTTC. Protein product: CAKQRDRQETQYF.

The V and J genes are TRBV10-3 and TRBJ1-1; a possible D gene is TRBD1 (5 bases). The V end was cut by 5 bases, the J end by 7 bases, with 11 bases between. The V gene's germline CDR1 is ENHRY and CDR2 SYGVKD. The CDR3 is 12 amino acids. The chain's CDR3 is CAISHTQGEAFF. Written as DNA, the CDR3 is TGTGCCATCAGTCACACCCAGGGTGAAGCTTTCTTT.

The J gene is TRBJ2-5, the V gene TRBV6-5; TRBD2 matches 14 bases. Trimming at V came to 6 bases and at J to 5 bases, leaving 5 bases not matched to a gene. The CDR3 extends over 15 amino acids. Germline assignment: CDR1 MNHEY and CDR2 SVGAGI. This chain's CDR3 is CASSRLAGGRETQYF. CDR3 DNA sequence: TGTGCCAGCAGCCGACTAGCGGGGGGGCGCGAGACCCAGTACTTC.

The chain uses TRBV19 and TRBJ1-4; TRBD1 might be the D (6 bases). Germline loops: CDR1 LNHDA, CDR2 SQIVND (reference sequence). This CDR3 is built from 17 residues. V was pared by 1 base and J by 8 bases, with 20 bases between. The chain's CDR3 is CASSIVFFGTKSEKLFF. Written as DNA, the CDR3 is TGTGCCAGTAGTATAGTTTTTTTCGGGACAAAATCAGAAAAACTGTTTTTT.

This rearrangement joins TRBV5-1 to TRBJ1-2, with TRBD1 matching 7 bases. The CDR3 loop spans 13 amino acids. Germline V gene sequence: CDR1 SGHRS, CDR2 YFSETQ. The V segment lost 3 bases and the J segment 2 bases; nucleotides outside the gene matches: 1. The CDR3 nucleotides read TGCGCCAGCAGCTCGGGACAGAACTATGGCTACACCTTC. This translates into CASSSGQNYGYTF.

The chain joins TRBV9 to TRBJ1-1; no definite D call. Germline V gene lookup returns CDR1 SGDLS and CDR2 YYNGEE. The CDR3 contains 13 residues. Trimming cost V 0 bases and J 7 bases, with 10 bases left between them. The CDR3 sequence: CASSVGGLGEAFF. The CDR3 region has the DNA TGTGCCAGCAGCGTAGGAGGGCTTGGTGAAGCTTTCTTT.